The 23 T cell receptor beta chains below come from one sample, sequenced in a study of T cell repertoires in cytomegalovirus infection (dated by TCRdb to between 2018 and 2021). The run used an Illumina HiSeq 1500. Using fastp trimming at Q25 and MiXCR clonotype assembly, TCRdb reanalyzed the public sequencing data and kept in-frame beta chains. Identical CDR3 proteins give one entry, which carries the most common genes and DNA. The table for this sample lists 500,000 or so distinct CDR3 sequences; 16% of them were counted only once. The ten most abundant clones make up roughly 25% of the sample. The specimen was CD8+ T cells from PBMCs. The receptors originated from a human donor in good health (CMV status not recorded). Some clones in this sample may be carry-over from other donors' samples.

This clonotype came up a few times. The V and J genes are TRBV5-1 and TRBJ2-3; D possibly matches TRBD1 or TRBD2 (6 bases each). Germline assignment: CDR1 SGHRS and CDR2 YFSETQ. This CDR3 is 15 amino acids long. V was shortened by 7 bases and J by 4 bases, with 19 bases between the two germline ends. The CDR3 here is CASEGGRVKSDTQYF. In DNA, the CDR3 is TGCGCCAGCGAGGGGGGCCGGGTAAAATCAGATACGCAGTATTTT. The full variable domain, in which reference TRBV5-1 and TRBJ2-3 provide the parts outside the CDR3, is KAGVTQTPRYLIKTRGQQVTLSCSPISGHRSVSWYQQTPGQGLQFLFEYFSETQRNKGNFPGRFSGRQFSNSRSEMNVSTLELGDSALYLCASEGGRVKSDTQYFGPGTRLTVL.

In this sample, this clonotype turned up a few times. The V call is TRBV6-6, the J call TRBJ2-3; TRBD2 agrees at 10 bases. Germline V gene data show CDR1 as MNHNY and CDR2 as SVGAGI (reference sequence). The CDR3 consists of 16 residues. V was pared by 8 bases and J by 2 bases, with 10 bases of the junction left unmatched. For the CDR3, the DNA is TGTGCCAGCCGAGCGGGGGGGGCCCCCCCCACAGATACGCAGTATTTT. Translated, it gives CASRAGGAPPTDTQYF.

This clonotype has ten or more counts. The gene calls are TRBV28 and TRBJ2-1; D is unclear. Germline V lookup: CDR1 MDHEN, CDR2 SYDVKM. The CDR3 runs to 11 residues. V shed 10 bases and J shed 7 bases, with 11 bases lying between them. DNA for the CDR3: TGTGCCACCTACCTAAGTAATGAGCAGTTCTTC. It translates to CATYLSNEQFF.

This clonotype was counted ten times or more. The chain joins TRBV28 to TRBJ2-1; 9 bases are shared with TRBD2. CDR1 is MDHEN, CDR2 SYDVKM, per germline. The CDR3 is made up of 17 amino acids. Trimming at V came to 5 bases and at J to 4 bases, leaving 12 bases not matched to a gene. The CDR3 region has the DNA TGTGCCAGCAGTCCGTTCGGGACTAGCAGGACGTACAATGAGCAGTTCTTC. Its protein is CASSPFGTSRTYNEQFF. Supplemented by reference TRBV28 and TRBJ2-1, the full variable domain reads DVKVTQSSRYLVKRTGEKVFLECVQDMDHENMFWYRQDPGLGLRLIYFSYDVKMKEKGDIPEGYSVSREKKERFSLILESASTNQTSMYLCASSPFGTSRTYNEQFFGPGTRLTVL.

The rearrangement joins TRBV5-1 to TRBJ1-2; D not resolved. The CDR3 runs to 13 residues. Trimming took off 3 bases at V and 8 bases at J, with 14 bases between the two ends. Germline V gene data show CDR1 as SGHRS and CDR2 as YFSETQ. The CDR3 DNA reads TGCGCCAGCAGCTACGACCAAGTGAGGGGCTACACCTTC. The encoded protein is CASSYDQVRGYTF.

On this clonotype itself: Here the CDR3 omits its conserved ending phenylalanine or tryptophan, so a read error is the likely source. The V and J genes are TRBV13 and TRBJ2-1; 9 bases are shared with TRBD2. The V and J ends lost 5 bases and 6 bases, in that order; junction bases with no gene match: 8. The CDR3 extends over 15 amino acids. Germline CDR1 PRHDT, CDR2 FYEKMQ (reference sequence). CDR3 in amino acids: CASSPGLAWGNEQFL. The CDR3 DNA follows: TGTGCCAGCAGCCCGGGACTAGCTTGGGGCAATGAGCAGTTCTTA.

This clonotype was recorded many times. For the CDR3, the DNA is TGTGCCAGCAGCTTAGAAGGCAGGGGGGACACCATATATTTT. It yields the protein CASSLEGRGDTIYF. The chain recombines TRBV7-8 with TRBJ1-3; TRBD1 matches 7 bases. The CDR3 has 14 residues. The V gene's germline CDR1 is SGHVS and CDR2 FQNEAQ. With V trimmed by 1 base and J by 8 bases, 5 bases remained unmatched.

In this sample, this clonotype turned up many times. The DNA of the CDR3 is TGTGCCAGTAGCGGGAGACAGGGCACAGATACGCAGTATTTT. Its protein product is CASSGRQGTDTQYF. This chain uses TRBV28 with TRBJ2-3; 9 bases match TRBD2. CDR3 length equals 14 residues. The germline CDR1 and CDR2 sequences are MDHEN and SYDVKM. V was clipped by 9 bases and J by 1 base; unmatched bases: 5.

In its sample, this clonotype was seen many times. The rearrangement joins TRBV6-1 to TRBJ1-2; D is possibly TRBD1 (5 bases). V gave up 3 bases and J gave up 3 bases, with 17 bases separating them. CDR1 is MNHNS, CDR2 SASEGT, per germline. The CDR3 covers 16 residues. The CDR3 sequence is CASSDPIWAGYYGYTF. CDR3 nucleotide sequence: TGTGCCAGCAGTGACCCTATTTGGGCAGGGTACTATGGCTACACCTTC.

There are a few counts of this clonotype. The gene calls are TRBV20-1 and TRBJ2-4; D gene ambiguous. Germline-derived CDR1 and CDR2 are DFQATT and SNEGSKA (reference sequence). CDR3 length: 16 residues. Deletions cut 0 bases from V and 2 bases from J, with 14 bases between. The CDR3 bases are TGCAGTGCTAGAGATGGGCCGAACCCTTCCAAAAACATTCAGTACTTC. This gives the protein CSARDGPNPSKNIQYF.

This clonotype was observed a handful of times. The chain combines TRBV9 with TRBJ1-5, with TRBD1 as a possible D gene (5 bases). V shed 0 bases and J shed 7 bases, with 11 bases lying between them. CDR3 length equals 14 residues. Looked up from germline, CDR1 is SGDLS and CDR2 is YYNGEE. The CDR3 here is CASSVGWGGQPQHF. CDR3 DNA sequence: TGTGCCAGCAGCGTAGGGTGGGGGGGACAGCCCCAGCATTTT.

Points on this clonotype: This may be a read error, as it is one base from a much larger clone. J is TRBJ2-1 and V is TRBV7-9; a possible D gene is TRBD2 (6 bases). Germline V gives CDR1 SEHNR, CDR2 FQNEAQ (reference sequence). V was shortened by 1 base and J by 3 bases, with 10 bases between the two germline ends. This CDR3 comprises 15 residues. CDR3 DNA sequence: TGTGCCAGCAGCTTAGACGGGAGCCGCTACAATGAGCAGTTCTTC. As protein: CASSLDGSRYNEQFF. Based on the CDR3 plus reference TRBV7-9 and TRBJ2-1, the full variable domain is DTGVSQNPRHKITKRGQNVTFRCDPISEHNRLYWYRQTLGQGPEFLTYFQNEAQLEKSRLLSDRFSAERPKGSFSTLEIQRTEQGDSAMYLCASSLDGSRYNEQFFGPGTRLTVL.

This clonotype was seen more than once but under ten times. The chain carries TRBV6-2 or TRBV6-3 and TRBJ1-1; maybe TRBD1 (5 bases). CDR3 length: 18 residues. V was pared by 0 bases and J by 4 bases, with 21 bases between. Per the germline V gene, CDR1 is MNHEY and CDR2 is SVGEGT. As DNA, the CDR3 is TGTGCCAGCAGTTACTCGAAGGTTCAGGGTTGGGCCGCCACTGAAGCTTTCTTT. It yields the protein CASSYSKVQGWAATEAFF.

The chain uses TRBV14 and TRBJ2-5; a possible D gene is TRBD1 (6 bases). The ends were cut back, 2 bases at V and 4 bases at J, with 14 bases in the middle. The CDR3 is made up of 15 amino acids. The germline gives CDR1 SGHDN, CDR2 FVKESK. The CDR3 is CASSQPQGNPETQYF. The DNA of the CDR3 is TGTGCCAGCAGCCAACCTCAGGGGAACCCAGAGACCCAGTACTTC.

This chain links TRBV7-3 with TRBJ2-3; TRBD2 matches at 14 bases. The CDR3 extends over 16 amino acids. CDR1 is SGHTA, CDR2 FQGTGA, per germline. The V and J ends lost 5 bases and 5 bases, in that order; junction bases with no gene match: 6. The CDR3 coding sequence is TGTGCCAGCAGCATGACTAGCGGGGGGGCCAGAGATACGCAGTATTTT. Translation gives CASSMTSGGARDTQYF. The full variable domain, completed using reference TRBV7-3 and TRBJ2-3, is GAGVSQTPSNKVTEKGKYVELRCDPISGHTALYWYRQSLGQGPEFLIYFQGTGAADDSGLPNDRFFAVRPEGSVSTLKIQRTERGDSAVYLCASSMTSGGARDTQYFGPGTRLTVL.

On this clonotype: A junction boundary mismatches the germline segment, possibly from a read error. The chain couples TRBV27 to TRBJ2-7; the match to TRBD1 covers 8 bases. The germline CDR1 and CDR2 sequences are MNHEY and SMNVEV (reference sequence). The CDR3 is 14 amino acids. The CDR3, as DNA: TGTGCCAGCGGTTTATCAGGGGGCCCCTACGAGCAGTACTTC. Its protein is CASGLSGGPYEQYF.

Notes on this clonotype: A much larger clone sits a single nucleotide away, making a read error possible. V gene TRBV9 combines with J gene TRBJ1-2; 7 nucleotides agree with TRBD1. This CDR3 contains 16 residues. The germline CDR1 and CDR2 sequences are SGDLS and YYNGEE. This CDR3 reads CASSVAAQGINYGHTF. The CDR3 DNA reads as TGTGCCAGCAGCGTAGCGGCACAGGGGATTAACTATGGCCACACCTTC.

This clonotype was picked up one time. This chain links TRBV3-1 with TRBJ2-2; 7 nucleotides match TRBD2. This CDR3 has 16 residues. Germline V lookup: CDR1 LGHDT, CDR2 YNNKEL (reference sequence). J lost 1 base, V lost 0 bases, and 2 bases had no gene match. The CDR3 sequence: CASSQETGGNTGELFF. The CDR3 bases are TGTGCCAGCAGCCAAGAAACGGGAGGGAACACCGGGGAGCTGTTTTTT.

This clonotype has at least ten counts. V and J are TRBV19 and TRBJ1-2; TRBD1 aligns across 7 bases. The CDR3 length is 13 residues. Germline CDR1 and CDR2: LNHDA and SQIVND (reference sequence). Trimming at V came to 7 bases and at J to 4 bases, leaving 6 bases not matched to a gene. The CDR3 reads CASMGQRVYGYTF. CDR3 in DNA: TGTGCCAGTATGGGACAGCGAGTCTATGGCTACACCTTC.

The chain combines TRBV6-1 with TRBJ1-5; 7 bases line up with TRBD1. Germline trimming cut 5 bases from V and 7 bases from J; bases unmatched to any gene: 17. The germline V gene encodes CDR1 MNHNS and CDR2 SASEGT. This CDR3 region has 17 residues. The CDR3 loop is CASSSRTPTGKVQPQHF. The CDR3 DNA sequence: TGTGCCAGCAGTTCCCGGACCCCGACAGGGAAGGTCCAGCCCCAGCATTTT.

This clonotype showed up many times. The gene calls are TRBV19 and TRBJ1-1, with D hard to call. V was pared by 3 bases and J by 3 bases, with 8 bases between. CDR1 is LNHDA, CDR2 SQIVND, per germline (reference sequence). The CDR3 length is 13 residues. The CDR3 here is CASSIDTYTEAFF. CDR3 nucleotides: TGTGCCAGTAGTATCGACACTTACACTGAAGCTTTCTTT.

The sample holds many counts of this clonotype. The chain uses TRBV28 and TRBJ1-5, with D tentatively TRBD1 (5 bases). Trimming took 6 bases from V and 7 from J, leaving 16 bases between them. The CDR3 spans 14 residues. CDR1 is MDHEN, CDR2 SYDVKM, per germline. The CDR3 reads CASSYTGAGQPQHF. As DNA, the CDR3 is TGTGCCAGCAGCTACACTGGGGCAGGGCAGCCCCAGCATTTT.

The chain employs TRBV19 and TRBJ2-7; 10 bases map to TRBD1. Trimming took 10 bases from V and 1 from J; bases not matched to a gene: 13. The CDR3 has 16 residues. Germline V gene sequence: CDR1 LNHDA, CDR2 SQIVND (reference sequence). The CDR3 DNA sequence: TGTGCCACCAGTGAGCACCGGGGACAGGGGTCCTACGAGCAGTACTTC. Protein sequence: CATSEHRGQGSYEQYF.